This is a list of T cell receptor beta chains from one sample in a study of T cell responses to AZD1222 COVID-19 vaccine. Clones were read by immunoSEQ multiplex PCR, and TCRdb kept only the in-frame ones, dropping some. The sample includes more than 110,000 clones, almost 90% of them seen just once. The sequenced sample was peripheral blood, obtained on day 0 of AZD1222 vaccination. Receptors originate from an adult in good health. Each CDR3 is given with its conserved first and last residue. The D gene is left open where the match is weak. Clone size, where shown, is once, few, many, or a class for clones that have expanded.

V gene,J gene,D gene,clone size,CDR3 protein,CDR3 DNA
TRBV4-3,TRBJ2-7,TRBD1,.,CASSAGGTYEQYF,TGCGCCAGCAGTGCAGGGGGAACCTACGAGCAGTACTTC
TRBV6-5,TRBJ1-1,.,.,CASSKHQTNTEAFF,TGTGCCAGCAGTAAGCATCAGACGAACACTGAAGCTTTCTTT
TRBV28,TRBJ1-2,.,.,CASSMTSWGYTF,TGTGCCAGCAGTATGACATCTTGGGGCTACACCTTC
TRBV5-5,TRBJ2-2,.,once,CASSSSGSGTGELFF,TGTGCCAGCAGCTCCTCCGGGAGTGGGACCGGGGAGCTGTTTTTT
TRBV19,TRBJ1-1,TRBD1,.,CASSIGRGEWNTEAFF,TGTGCCAGTAGTATCGGCAGGGGGGAGTGGAACACTGAAGCTTTCTTT
TRBV6-5,TRBJ1-1,TRBD1,.,CASSDRGSTEAFF,TGTGCCAGCAGCGACAGGGGTTCCACTGAAGCTTTCTTT
TRBV5-1,TRBJ1-6,.,.,CASSRVGRPNSPLHF,TGCGCCAGCAGTAGAGTCGGCAGGCCGAATTCACCCCTCCACTTT
TRBV19,TRBJ2-5,.,.,CASRMTGLGTQYF,TGTGCCAGTAGAATGACAGGACTAGGGACCCAGTACTTC
TRBV12-5,TRBJ1-5,.,.,CASGFGRSGNQPQHF,TGTGCTAGTGGTTTCGGCAGGTCGGGCAATCAGCCCCAGCATTTT
TRBV6-5,TRBJ1-4,.,.,CASSYYSRTTNEKLFF,TGTGCCAGCAGTTATTATTCGCGGACCACTAATGAAAAACTGTTTTTT
TRBV7-9,TRBJ2-1,TRBD2,.,CASRPPSGRVDNEQFF,TGTGCCAGCAGACCCCCTAGCGGGAGAGTAGACAATGAGCAGTTCTTC
TRBV28,TRBJ2-1,.,.,CASSFSEEEQFF,TGTGCCAGCAGTTTTTCGGAAGAAGAGCAGTTCTTC
TRBV30,TRBJ1-2,TRBD1,.,CAEKNPGQGGGYTF,TGTGCCGAGAAAAATCCGGGACAGGGCGGAGGCTACACCTTC
TRBV6-4,TRBJ2-2,.,.,CASSDSKAGDTGELFF,TGTGCCAGCAGTGACTCGAAAGCGGGCGACACCGGGGAGCTGTTTTTT
TRBV18,TRBJ1-2,TRBD1,.,CASSRGQGDYGYTF,TGTGCCAGCTCACGCGGACAGGGTGACTATGGCTACACCTTC
TRBV2,TRBJ1-5,.,.,CASSAPDKLDQPQHF,TGTGCCAGCAGTGCGCCAGACAAGTTAGATCAGCCCCAGCATTTT
TRBV30,TRBJ1-1,TRBD1,.,CAWIGQGMNTEAFF,TGTGCCTGGATAGGACAGGGGATGAACACTGAAGCTTTCTTT
TRBV4-3,TRBJ2-2,.,.,CASSQDTGELFF,TGCGCCAGCAGCCAAGACACCGGGGAGCTGTTTTTT
TRBV18,TRBJ1-2,.,.,CASSPRSDNYGYTF,TGTGCCAGCTCACCAAGGTCAGATAACTATGGCTACACCTTC